Below are 23 T cell receptor beta chains sequenced from a single sample in a study of tumor-infiltrating lymphocytes in primary liver carcinoma. The researchers produced TCR beta cDNA from 500 to 550 ng total RNA with a constant-region primer. Amplification in three nested multiplex PCR rounds with slightly modified ARM-PCR gave rise to TCR beta libraries. It was with TRBV1-TRBV30 forward primers and a C-beta reverse primer that the first two PCR rounds were run, at around 10 cycles each. TCRdb re-called the multiplex PCR reads with MiXCR, one entry per CDR3 protein. The sample records almost 45,000 distinct CDR3 sequences, roughly 75% being singletons. From unsorted bulk tissue weighing roughly 17-31 mg, DNA and RNA were co-extracted. Material for sequencing was tumor-adjacent normal liver tissue. These receptors all come from a woman in her 30s with primary liver carcinoma and hepatitis B virus infection.

Concerning this clonotype: A junction end diverges from the germline sequence, so it may reflect a read error. The chain joins TRBV29-1 to TRBJ2-1; 9 positions match TRBD2. From germline, CDR1 is SQVTM and CDR2 ANQGSEA. CDR3 length: 13 amino acids. The CDR3 sequence: CSLSSGMYNEQFF. The CDR3 DNA is TGCAGCCTTTCTAGCGGGATGTACAATGAGCAGTTCTTT.

The chain links TRBV6-6 to TRBJ2-5; D may match TRBD1 or TRBD2 (6 bases each). Germline loops: CDR1 MNHNY, CDR2 SVGAGI (reference sequence). This CDR3 contains 14 residues. The CDR3 loop reads CTSMLRDNQETQYF. The CDR3 nucleotides read TGTACTAGCATGCTCCGGGACAACCAAGAGACCCAGTACTTC.

For this clonotype: A read error may produce the germline difference seen at one junction end. This sequence joins TRBV4-2 and TRBJ1-1, with a possible D match to TRBD1 (5 bases). The CDR3 is made up of 13 amino acids. CDR1 and CDR2 (germline): LGHNA, YNFKEQ. The CDR3 loop is CVSTGGGIRKTFF. Here the CDR3 DNA reads TGTGTCAGCACCGGTGGGGGGATAAGAAAAACTTTCTTT.

As regards this clonotype: It may be a read error: a sequence one base away is much more abundant. The chain employs TRBV7-9 and TRBJ2-7; D is unresolved. The CDR3 length is 12 residues. Trimming took off 5 bases at V and 3 bases at J, with 8 bases between the two ends. Germline-derived CDR1 and CDR2 are SEHNR and FQNEAQ (reference sequence). The CDR3 DNA is TGTGCCAGCAGCCTTCTCCTCTACGAGCAGTACTTC. This codes for CASSLLLYEQYF. Variable domain in full (rest from reference TRBV7-9 and TRBJ2-7): DTGVSQNPRHKITKRGQNVTFRCDPISEHNRLYWYRQTLGQGPEFLTYFQNEAQLEKSRLLSDRFSAERPKGSFSTLEIQRTEQGDSAMYLCASSLLLYEQYFGPGTRLTVT.

V gene TRBV5-4 combines with J gene TRBJ1-2; D unclear. Germline V gene sequence: CDR1 SGHNT, CDR2 YYREEE (reference sequence). This CDR3 contains 12 residues. CDR3 in amino acids: CVRSLERYGYTF. The CDR3, as DNA: TGTGTCAGGAGCTTGGAACGATATGGCTACACCTTC.

A note on this clonotype: A read error may be the cause here, since a much bigger clone is one base away. This chain joins TRBV18 and TRBJ1-6; 10 bases are a match to TRBD1. Germline lookup yields CDR1 KGHSH and CDR2 LQKENI. The ends lost 7 bases at V and 9 bases at J; junction bases unmatched: 3. CDR3 length equals 13 residues. DNA of the CDR3: TGTGCCAGCTGGACAGGGGGAGTTTCACCCCTCCACTTT. Protein product: CASWTGGVSPLHF.

This chain connects TRBV12-3 or TRBV12-4 to TRBJ2-3, with D perhaps TRBD1 (5 bases). The CDR3 extends over 13 amino acids. V gave up 6 bases and J gave up 5 bases, with 12 bases separating them. The CDR3 here is CASRTAYIDTQYF. CDR3 coding DNA: TGTGCCAGCAGGACAGCCTACATAGATACGCAGTATTTT.

Notes on this clonotype: The junction does not match germline at one end; this may be a read error. The V gene is TRBV12-3 or TRBV12-4, the J gene TRBJ2-2, with D possibly matching TRBD2 (6 bases). This CDR3 region has 15 residues. CDR3 region: CASRGWNTDTGELFF. In nucleotides, the CDR3 is TGTGCCAGCCGGGGGTGGAACACGGACACAGGGGAGCTGTTTTTT.

In this sample, this clonotype turned up many times. The rearrangement joins TRBV5-1 to TRBJ2-1; TRBD1 or TRBD2 may be the D gene (6 bases each). The CDR3 is 18 residues long. V lost 4 bases and J lost 0, with 20 bases in between. CDR1 and CDR2 from the germline V gene are SGHRS and YFSETQ. DNA for the CDR3: TGCGCCAGCAGCAGAACACCGGGAGACAGGAGCTCCTACAATGAGCAGTTCTTC. Protein sequence: CASSRTPGDRSSYNEQFF.

J is TRBJ2-2 and V is TRBV28; 7 bases line up with TRBD2. Per the germline V gene, CDR1 is MDHEN and CDR2 is SYDVKM. This CDR3 region has 14 residues. The trim removed 9 bases at V and 10 bases at J, leaving 14 bases unmatched. In DNA, the CDR3 is TGTGCCAGTAGTCTCGAGACTAGCTGTTTGGAGCTGTTTTTT. Its translation: CASSLETSCLELFF.

CDR3: CASSLAGQGTNEQFF. The CDR3 bases are TGTGCCAGCAGCTTAGCTGGACAGGGAACCAATGAGCAGTTCTTC. The rearrangement joins TRBV7-2 to TRBJ2-1; 8 bases are shared with TRBD1. The CDR3 totals 15 residues. Trimming at V came to 0 bases and at J to 6 bases, leaving 4 bases not matched to a gene. Per germline, CDR1 SGHTA and CDR2 FQGNSA.

A note on this clonotype: Germline is not matched at one junction end, which may reflect a read error. The chain recombines TRBV4-2 with TRBJ1-2; 7 nucleotides align to TRBD1. Per the germline V gene, CDR1 is LGHNA and CDR2 is YNFKEQ. The CDR3 consists of 16 residues. CDR3 protein: CASSQDLKGAGYGYTF. DNA for the CDR3: TGTGCCAGCAGCCAAGATCTAAAGGGGGCCGGCTATGGTTACACCTTC.

A word on this clonotype: At one of its ends the junction is not consistent with the germline gene, which may arise from a read error. This chain uses TRBV11-2 with TRBJ2-1, with 12 positions matching TRBD2. The CDR3 is made up of 17 amino acids. Germline V CDR1 and CDR2: SGHAT, FQNNGV. The CDR3, as DNA: TGTACCAGTAGCTTAGACGAAGGGCTAGCGGGAGGGAGTGAGCAGTTCTTC. It specifies CTSSLDEGLAGGSEQFF.

Written as DNA, the CDR3 is TGTGCCAGCCCCTACACCGGGACAGGGGCCTCCTACGAGCAGTACTTC. It codes for CASPYTGTGASYEQYF. V gene TRBV11-2 combines with J gene TRBJ2-7; TRBD1 matches at 10 bases. Germline assignment: CDR1 SGHAT and CDR2 FQNNGV. This CDR3 is 16 amino acids long. V trimming: 8 bases; J trimming: 0 bases; junction bases outside the gene matches: 10.

This clonotype was detected ten times or more. In DNA, the CDR3 is TGTGCCAGCAGACAAGACAGACAAGAGACCCAGTACTTC. Residues: CASRQDRQETQYF. This chain links TRBV5-8 with TRBJ2-5; a weak D match, TRBD1 (5 bases). The CDR3 runs 13 residues. Germline CDR1 is SGHTS and CDR2 is YDEGEE. Trimming cost V 5 bases and J 2 bases, with 10 bases left between them.

In the case of this clonotype: A read error may explain this, as a much larger clone is one base away. V and J are TRBV28 and TRBJ2-3; 8 bases are a match to TRBD2. The CDR3 is 14 amino acids. Germline V CDR1 and CDR2: MDHEN, SYDVKM. Trimming at V came to 9 bases and at J to 4 bases, leaving 9 bases not matched to a gene. This CDR3 reads CARSKAGGADTQYF. The CDR3 nucleotides read TGTGCCAGAAGTAAGGCGGGGGGCGCAGATACGCAGTATTTT.

This chain connects TRBV7-8 to TRBJ2-3, with 11 bases aligning to TRBD2. V gave up 10 bases and J gave up 2 bases; unmatched junction bases: 14. The CDR3 length is 17 residues. Germline values: CDR1 SGHVS, CDR2 FQNEAQ. The CDR3 DNA follows: TGTGCCATCTGCTTCGGACTAGCGGGTTATTTCACAGATACGCAGTATTTT. This gives the protein CAICFGLAGYFTDTQYF.

This clonotype was picked up many times. This sequence joins TRBV4-3 and TRBJ2-7; maybe TRBD1 (6 bases). The V and J ends lost 3 bases and 0 bases respectively, with 12 bases between them. Per the germline V gene, CDR1 is LGHNA and CDR2 is YSLEER. This CDR3 has 15 amino acids. The CDR3 spells CASSQLQDSSYEQYF. DNA for the CDR3: TGCGCCAGCAGCCAGCTACAGGACAGCTCCTACGAGCAGTACTTC.

Remarks on this clonotype: At one of its ends the junction is not consistent with the germline gene, which may arise from a read error. The genes are TRBV4-3 and TRBJ2-5, with D tentatively TRBD1 or TRBD2 (5 bases each). The CDR3 runs to 16 residues. CDR1 is LGHNA, CDR2 YSLEER, per germline. CDR3 DNA sequence: TGCGCCAGGAGCCAAGAATGGGGCGGGCGACAAGAGACCCAGTGCTTC. Translated: CARSQEWGGRQETQCF.

Comments on this clonotype: A much larger clone is a single base away; this may be a read error. The genes are TRBV28 and TRBJ2-1, with D possibly matching TRBD1 (5 bases). The germline V gene encodes CDR1 MDHEN and CDR2 SYDVKM. The CDR3 contains 14 residues. In DNA, the CDR3 is TGTGCCGGCAGCTCCAGGGTGGTTAGCAATGAGCAGTTCTTC. Residues: CAGSSRVVSNEQFF.

This clonotype has a count of ten or more. The chain couples TRBV13 to TRBJ2-5; D is ambiguous. The length of the CDR3 is 13 residues. Trimming pared 4 bases from V and 5 bases from J, leaving 11 bases between. Germline-derived CDR1 and CDR2 are PRHDT and FYEKMQ (reference sequence). The CDR3 protein is CASSSRVVETQYF. CDR3 DNA: TGTGCCAGCAGCTCAAGGGTTGTGGAGACCCAGTACTTC.

A note on this clonotype: A much larger clone is a single base away; this may be a read error. This sequence joins TRBV25-1 and TRBJ1-1, with D possibly being TRBD1 (5 bases). The CDR3 runs to 13 residues. CDR1 and CDR2 from the germline V gene are MGHDK and SYGVNS. The CDR3: CPSSAGGNTEAFF. CDR3 in DNA: TGTCCCAGCAGTGCCGGGGGGAACACTGAAGCTTTCTTT.

With regard to this clonotype: Lacking the conserved final phenylalanine or tryptophan, this CDR3 likely reflects a read error. The chain is built from TRBV12-3 or TRBV12-4 and TRBJ1-5; D is unclear. V dropped 1 base and J dropped 3 bases, with 4 bases sitting between them. This CDR3 region has 13 residues. CDR3 nucleotide sequence: TGTGCCAGCAGTTTAGAGACCAATCAGCCCCAGCATTAT. Protein product: CASSLETNQPQHY.